These 10 T cell receptor beta chains originate from one sample sequenced in a study of blood T cell repertoires in COVID-19. Sequenced by immunoSEQ multiplex PCR; TCRdb stores in-frame clones only, minus some. The repertoire holds about 64,000 clones, with 80% to 95% as singletons. Sequenced material: peripheral blood. The receptors come from a woman of 80 years or more with active COVID-19.

This chain links TRBV5-1 with TRBJ1-1; 9 bases are a match to TRBD1. Per germline, CDR1 SGHRS and CDR2 YFSETQ. V was clipped by 5 bases and J by 5 bases; unmatched bases: 4. CDR3 size: 13 residues. The chain's CDR3 is CASSSQGATEAFF. The CDR3 nucleotides read TGCGCCAGCAGTTCACAGGGGGCGACTGAAGCTTTCTTT.

The V gene is TRBV28, the J gene TRBJ2-7; 9 nucleotides line up with TRBD1. Per germline, CDR1 MDHEN and CDR2 SYDVKM. The V and J ends lost 4 bases and 7 bases, in that order; junction bases with no gene match: 8. The CDR3 totals 14 residues. DNA of the CDR3: TGTGCCAGCAGTTCACCGGGACAGGGTGATGAGCAGTACGTC. Protein sequence: CASSSPGQGDEQYV.

The chain combines TRBV28 with TRBJ1-3; D might be TRBD1 (5 bases). Germline V gene lookup returns CDR1 MDHEN and CDR2 SYDVKM. The CDR3 sequence is 17 residues long. V shed 6 bases and J shed 0 bases, with 18 bases lying between them. CDR3 residues: CASSWGGDPHSGNTIYF. The DNA for the CDR3 is TGTGCCAGCAGCTGGGGAGGGGACCCCCACTCTGGAAACACCATATATTTT.

The rearrangement uses TRBV29-1 and TRBJ2-7, with TRBD2 identical over 14 bases. CDR1 is SQVTM, CDR2 ANQGSEA, per germline. J gave up 5 bases and V 7 bases, and 4 bases lay outside the gene matches. The CDR3 extends over 13 amino acids. The CDR3 loop is CSGLAGGPDEQYF. In nucleotides, the CDR3 is TGCAGCGGACTAGCGGGAGGGCCCGACGAGCAGTACTTC.

This sequence joins TRBV28 and TRBJ2-7; 11 nucleotides agree with TRBD2. The trim removed 2 bases at V and 3 bases at J, leaving 9 bases unmatched. The CDR3 runs 17 residues. The V gene's germline CDR1 is MDHEN and CDR2 SYDVKM. CDR3 residues: CASSLIAGGRMIYEQYF. DNA for the CDR3: TGTGCCAGCAGTTTAATAGCGGGAGGGCGGATGATCTACGAGCAGTACTTC.

V is TRBV19 and J is TRBJ2-1, with TRBD2 matching over 9 bases. Losses at the gene ends were 2 bases for V and 1 base for J; bases not matched to a gene: 6. The CDR3 has 17 amino acids. Germline CDR1 LNHDA, CDR2 SQIVND (reference sequence). CDR3 DNA: TGTGCCAGTAGTATAAGTCTAGCGGGGACATCCTACAATGAGCAGTTCTTC. Amino acid sequence: CASSISLAGTSYNEQFF. The variable domain in full, completed from reference TRBV19 and TRBJ2-1, reads DGGITQSPKYLFRKEGQNVTLSCEQNLNHDAMYWYRQDPGQGLRLIYYSQIVNDFQKGDIAEGYSVSREKKESFPLTVTSAQKNPTAFYLCASSISLAGTSYNEQFFGPGTRLTVL.

The chain uses TRBV12-3 or TRBV12-4 and TRBJ2-2; D is unresolved. Trimming took off 4 bases at V and 11 bases at J, with 5 bases between the two ends. This CDR3 has 10 residues. The CDR3 nucleotides are TGTGCCAGCAGTTCGAGCGAGCTGTTTTTT. This codes for CASSSSELFF.

This clone appeared a single time. The V and J genes are TRBV7-6 and TRBJ1-3; 8 nucleotides align to TRBD1. The germline V gene encodes CDR1 SGHVS and CDR2 FNYEAQ. V lost 1 base to trimming and J lost 7 bases; unmatched junction nucleotides: 6. The CDR3 contains 15 residues. The CDR3 reads CASSLGTGSSNTIYF. DNA for the CDR3: TGTGCCAGCAGCTTAGGGACAGGGTCAAGTAACACCATATATTTT.

This chain uses TRBV6-4 with TRBJ2-7; D might be TRBD2 (5 bases). Trimming stripped 7 bases from V and 3 bases from J, with 10 bases between. The CDR3 has 12 residues. Germline CDR1 is MRHNA and CDR2 is SNTAGT. The CDR3 DNA follows: TGTGCCAGCAACTTACTAGGCTACGAGCAGTACGTC. Translating it yields CASNLLGYEQYV.

This rearrangement joins TRBV3-1 (or the pseudogene TRBV3-2) to TRBJ1-6; possible D gene TRBD1, 5 bases. The length of the CDR3 is 15 residues. Germline CDR1 reads LGHDT; CDR2 reads YNNKEL (reference sequence). V shed 6 bases and J shed 9 bases, with 18 bases lying between them. The CDR3: CASRPNLGEGSPLHF. The CDR3 DNA is TGTGCCAGCAGACCTAACTTAGGGGAGGGTTCACCCCTCCACTTT.